This T cell receptor (beta chain) was identified in a study of blood T cell repertoires in COVID-19 (TCRdb year 2020). Study-wide context: Samples from collaborators originated in the United States, Italy and Spain and spanned both the acute and convalescent phases of COVID-19. Sample metadata almost always included a de-identified subject ID, COVID-19 status, age in years and sex. HLA class I and class II types, where available, came from metadata supplied by the sample provider rather than from assay-based typing. The material from the prospective study consisted of cDNA or gDNA derived from T cells, B-cell-depleted T cells, or PBMCs. The samples were drawn from two sources: the first 160 participants of the ongoing ImmuneRACE study, and some 1,300 subjects contributed by 6 global collaborators. Deeply sampled blood TCRbeta repertoires from subjects exposed to, actively infected with, or recovered from COVID-19 were included in the dataset. The repertoires were released in a freely available public database intended as a resource for research on the immune response to SARS-CoV-2.

In Seattle, one collaborating source enrolled patients while the infection was active and tracked those patients longitudinally over the course of disease. Each collaborating institution followed its own protocols to collect whole blood in K2EDTA tubes. Collaborator samples were shipped for TCRbeta analysis as frozen whole blood, isolated PBMCs, or DNA extracted from either sample type. TCRbeta CDR3 regions were amplified from genomic DNA using the immunoSEQ Assay, a bias-controlled multiplex PCR. As for the authors' bioinformatics: Within the assay, amplification of reference gene primers was used to estimate how many nucleated cells each sample contained. To quantify the absolute abundance of each unique TCRbeta CDR3 rearrangement, sequence reads were collapsed and filtered. Productive Simpson clonality was computed per sample as the square root of Simpson's diversity index over productive rearrangements. TCRdb took this table from immuneACCESS and kept in-frame rearrangements with V and J called. Such tables lack part of the clones; where checked against another copy, unresolved V genes explain under half of the gap, and the rest is unexplained. V, J and clone size were drawn from that table, and D and trimming were deduced from the DNA. Present in this sample are 300,000 to 400,000 clones, around 87% of which were seen just once. Together, the top ten hold around 6% of the sample.

About this clone: Which antigen it targets is not known. Qualities for individual bases were not recorded, and no much larger clone is one base off.

Paper-wide results and their limitations: Clinical and demographic metadata were provided uncurated, with the amount varying by source and participant.

The CDR3 contains 14 residues, cysteine and phenylalanine counted. Only CDR3 DNA remains: 42 bases, in frame from the first base. The CDR1 and CDR2 encoded by the germline V gene are KGHDR and SFDVKD. Trimming removed 3 bases from V and 5 bases from J, leaving 10 bases between the germline ends. The chain couples TRBV24-1 to TRBJ2-1, and perhaps TRBD2 as D gene, on 6 matching bases. The origin of this receptor is a woman in her 50s with COVID-19, enrolled during active disease. The specimen sequenced was peripheral blood. The CDR3 here reads CATSDRGLDNEQFF. In nucleotides, the sequence is TGTGCCACCAGTGATCGGGGGTTGGACAATGAGCAGTTCTTC.